This T cell receptor beta chain was recovered during a study of cytomegalovirus exposure and HLA in healthy donors. About this clone itself: What it binds is unknown. Other DNA sequences in this sample translate to the same CDR3.

At sampling all donors were nominally healthy, likely with unrecorded immune exposures. The PCR was carried out with 60 Vbeta primers and 13 Jbeta primers. Clones were read by immunoSEQ multiplex PCR, and TCRdb kept only the in-frame ones, dropping some. The table has over 150,000 clones, around 88% seen once; the top ten hold 0.65% to 0.9%. Germline V gene lookup returns CDR1 MNHNY and CDR2 SVGAGI (reference sequence). This CDR3 region has 14 residues. Trimming took off 0 bases at V and 1 base at J, with 6 bases between the two ends. Overall study findings and caveats: A prior analysis recorded that most TCR beta V segments were productive about 90% or about 30% of the time.

This clonotype was sampled from a woman younger than 45 in good health and CMV-seronegative. The chain is built from TRBV6-6 and TRBJ2-5; D is ambiguous. The sequencing sample was made of PBMCs. CDR3 amino acids: CASSYSRLQETQYF. The CDR3 region has the DNA TGTGCCAGCAGTTACTCGAGACTCCAAGAGACCCAGTACTTC.